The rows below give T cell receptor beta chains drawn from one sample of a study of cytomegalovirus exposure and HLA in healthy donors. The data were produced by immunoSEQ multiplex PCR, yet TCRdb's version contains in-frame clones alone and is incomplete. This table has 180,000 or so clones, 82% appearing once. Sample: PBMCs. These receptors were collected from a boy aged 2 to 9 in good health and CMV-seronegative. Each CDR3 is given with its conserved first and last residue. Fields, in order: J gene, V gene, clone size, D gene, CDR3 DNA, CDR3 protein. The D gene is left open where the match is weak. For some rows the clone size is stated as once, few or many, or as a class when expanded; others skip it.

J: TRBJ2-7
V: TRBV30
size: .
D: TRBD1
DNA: TGTGCCTGGAGTAGTACAGGGGTAATCTACGAGCAGTACTTC
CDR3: CAWSSTGVIYEQYF

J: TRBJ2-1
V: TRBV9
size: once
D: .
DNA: TGTGCCAGCAGCGTAGTGGGGGCCCCCTACAATGAGCAGTTCTTC
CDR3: CASSVVGAPYNEQFF

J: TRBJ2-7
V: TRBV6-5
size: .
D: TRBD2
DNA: TGTGCCAGCAGGACTAGCGGGGGAACCTACGAGCAGTACTTC
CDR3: CASRTSGGTYEQYF

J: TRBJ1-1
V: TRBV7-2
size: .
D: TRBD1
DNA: TGTGCCAGCAGTTCCACCTACAGGGGACGGAACACTGAAGCTTTCTTT
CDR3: CASSSTYRGRNTEAFF

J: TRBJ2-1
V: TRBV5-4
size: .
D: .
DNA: TGTGCCAGCAGCGGAACAGGGAGTCATGAGCAGTTCTTC
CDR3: CASSGTGSHEQFF

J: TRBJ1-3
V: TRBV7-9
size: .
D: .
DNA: TGTGCCAGCAGCTTACAGGGCGTCCCGGACACCATATATTTT
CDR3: CASSLQGVPDTIYF

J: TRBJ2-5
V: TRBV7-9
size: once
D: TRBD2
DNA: TGTGCCAGCAGCCCCGGACTAGCGGGGGGCCAAGAGACCCAGTACTTC
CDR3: CASSPGLAGGQETQYF

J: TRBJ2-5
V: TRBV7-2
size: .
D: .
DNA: TGTGCCAGCAGCCCAATTCGGGGATACCAAGAGACCCAGTACTTC
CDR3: CASSPIRGYQETQYF

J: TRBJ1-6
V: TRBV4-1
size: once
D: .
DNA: TGCGCCAGCAGCGAACCAGGGATTAATTCACCCCTCCACTTT
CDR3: CASSEPGINSPLHF

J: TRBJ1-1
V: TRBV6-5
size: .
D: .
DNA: TGTGCCAGCAGTTTGCGGGGGGGTGACGCTTTCTTT
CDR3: CASSLRGGDAFF

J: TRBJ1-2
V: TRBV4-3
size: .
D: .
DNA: TGCGCCAGCAGCCAAGTCCTCGGGGATAAGACTAATGGCTACACCTTC
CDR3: CASSQVLGDKTNGYTF

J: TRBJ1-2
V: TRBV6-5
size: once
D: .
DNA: TGTGCCAGCAGTTACTCGACGGGTGCCGGCGGAGGGGGCTACACCTTC
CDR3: CASSYSTGAGGGGYTF

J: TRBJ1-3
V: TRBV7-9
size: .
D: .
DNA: TGTTCCAGCAGCTCGAGATCACCTTTAAACGCTGGAAACACCATATATTTT
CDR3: CSSSSRSPLNAGNTIYF

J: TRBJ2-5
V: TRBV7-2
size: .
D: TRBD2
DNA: TGTGCCAGCAGCTTAGCCCCCCAGCGGGGGGGCCGAGAGACCCAGTACTTC
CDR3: CASSLAPQRGGRETQYF

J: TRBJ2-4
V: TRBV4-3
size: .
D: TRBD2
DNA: TGCGCCAGCAGCCAAGAAGGCGGGGGGGCCGCGTACATTCAGTACTTC
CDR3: CASSQEGGGAAYIQYF

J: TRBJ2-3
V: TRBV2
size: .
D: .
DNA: TGTGCCAGCAGTCCCCCGAGGTCGGCGGGTGATACGCAGTATTTT
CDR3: CASSPPRSAGDTQYF

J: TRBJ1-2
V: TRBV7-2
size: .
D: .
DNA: TGTGCCAGCAGGGCCGGGAGGCACTATGGCTACACCTTC
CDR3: CASRAGRHYGYTF